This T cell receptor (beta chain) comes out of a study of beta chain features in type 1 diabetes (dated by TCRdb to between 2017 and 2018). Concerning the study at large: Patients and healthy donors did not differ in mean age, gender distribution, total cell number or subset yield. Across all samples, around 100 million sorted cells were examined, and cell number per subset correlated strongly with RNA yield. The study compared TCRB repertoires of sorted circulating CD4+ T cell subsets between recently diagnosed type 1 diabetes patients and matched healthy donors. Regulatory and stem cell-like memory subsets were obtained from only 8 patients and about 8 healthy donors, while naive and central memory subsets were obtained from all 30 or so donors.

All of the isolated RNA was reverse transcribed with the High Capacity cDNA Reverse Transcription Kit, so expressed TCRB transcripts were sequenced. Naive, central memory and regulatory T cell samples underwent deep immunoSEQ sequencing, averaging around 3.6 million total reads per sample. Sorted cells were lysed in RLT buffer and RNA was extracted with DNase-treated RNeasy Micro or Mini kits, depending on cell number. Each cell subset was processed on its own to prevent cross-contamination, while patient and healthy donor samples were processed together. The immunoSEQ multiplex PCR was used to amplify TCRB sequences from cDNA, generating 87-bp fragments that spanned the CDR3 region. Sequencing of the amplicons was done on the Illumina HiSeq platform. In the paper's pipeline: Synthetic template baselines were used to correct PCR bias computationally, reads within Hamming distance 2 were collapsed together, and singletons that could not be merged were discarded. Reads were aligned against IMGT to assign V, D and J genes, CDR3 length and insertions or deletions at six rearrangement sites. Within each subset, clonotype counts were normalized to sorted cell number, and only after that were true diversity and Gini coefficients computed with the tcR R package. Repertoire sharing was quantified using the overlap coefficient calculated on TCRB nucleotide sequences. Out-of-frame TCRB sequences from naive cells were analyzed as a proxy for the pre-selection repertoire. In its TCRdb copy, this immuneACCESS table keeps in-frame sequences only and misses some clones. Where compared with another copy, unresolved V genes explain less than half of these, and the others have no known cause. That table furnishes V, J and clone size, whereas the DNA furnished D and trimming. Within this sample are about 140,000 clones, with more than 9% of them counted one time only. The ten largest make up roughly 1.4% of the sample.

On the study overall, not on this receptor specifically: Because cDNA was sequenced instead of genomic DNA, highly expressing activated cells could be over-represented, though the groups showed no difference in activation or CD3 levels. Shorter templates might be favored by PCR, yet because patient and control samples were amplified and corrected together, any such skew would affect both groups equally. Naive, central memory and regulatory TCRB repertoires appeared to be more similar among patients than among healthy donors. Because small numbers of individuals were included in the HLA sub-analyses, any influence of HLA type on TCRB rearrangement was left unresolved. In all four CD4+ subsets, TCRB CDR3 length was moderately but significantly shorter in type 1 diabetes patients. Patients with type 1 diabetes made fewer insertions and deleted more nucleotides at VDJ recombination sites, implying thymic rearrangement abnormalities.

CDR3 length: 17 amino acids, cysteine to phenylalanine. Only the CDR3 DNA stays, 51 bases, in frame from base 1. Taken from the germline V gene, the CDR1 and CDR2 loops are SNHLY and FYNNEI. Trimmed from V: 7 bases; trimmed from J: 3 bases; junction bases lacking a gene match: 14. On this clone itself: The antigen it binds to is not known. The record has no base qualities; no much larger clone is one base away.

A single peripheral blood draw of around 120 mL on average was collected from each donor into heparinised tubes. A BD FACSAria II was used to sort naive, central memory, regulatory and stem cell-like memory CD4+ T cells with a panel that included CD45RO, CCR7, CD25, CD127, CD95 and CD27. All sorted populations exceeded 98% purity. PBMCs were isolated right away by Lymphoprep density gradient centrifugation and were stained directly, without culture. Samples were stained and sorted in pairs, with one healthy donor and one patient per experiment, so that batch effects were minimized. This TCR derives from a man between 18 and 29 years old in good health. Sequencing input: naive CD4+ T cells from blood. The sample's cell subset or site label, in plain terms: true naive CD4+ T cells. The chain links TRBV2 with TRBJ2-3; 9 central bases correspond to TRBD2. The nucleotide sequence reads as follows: TGTGCCAGCAACGGCGGGGGGGCCCAAATGGGGACAGATACGCAGTATTTT. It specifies CASNGGGAQMGTDTQYF.